The 24 T cell receptor beta chains reported below all come from one sample, sequenced in a study of technical replicates of blood from several donors. Some clones are missing from TCRdb's copy, which holds only in-frame ones; the method was immunoSEQ multiplex PCR. The sample yields more than 75,000 clones, 95% to 97% seen once. The specimen was T cells isolated from PBMCs. The receptor source for this set is a human donor in good health.

This clone was detected a few times. The chain uses TRBV7-6 and TRBJ1-1; TRBD1 is a possible D gene (6 bases). CDR1 is SGHVS and CDR2 is FNYEAQ in the germline V gene. This CDR3 has 16 residues. Trimming cost V 1 base and J 0 bases, with 12 bases left between them. CDR3 sequence reads: CASSLGLTGLNTEAFF. CDR3 DNA sequence: TGTGCCAGCAGCTTAGGACTGACAGGCCTGAACACTGAAGCTTTCTTT.

This chain uses TRBV5-1 with TRBJ1-2; TRBD1 matches 7 bases. The germline gives CDR1 SGHRS, CDR2 YFSETQ. J lost 2 bases, V lost 0 bases, and 4 bases had no gene match. The length of the CDR3 is 15 residues. CDR3 sequence (DNA): TGCGCCAGCAGCTTGGAAGGGGGCCCCAACTATGGCTACACCTTC. Encoded protein: CASSLEGGPNYGYTF.

The chain employs TRBV6-1 and TRBJ1-2, with 9 bases lining up with TRBD1. Germline CDR1 and CDR2: MNHNS and SASEGT. CDR3 length: 14 residues. The V gene end was trimmed by 3 bases and the J gene end by 8 bases; junction bases not matched to a gene: 7. The CDR3 bases are TGTGCCAGCAGTGAGGGACAGGGAGTGTGGGGCTACACCTTC. Translation gives CASSEGQGVWGYTF.

This sequence joins TRBV7-8 and TRBJ2-1, with D possibly being TRBD2 (5 bases). V dropped 1 base and J dropped 4 bases, with 17 bases sitting between them. The CDR3 is 17 residues long. Germline CDR1 and CDR2: SGHVS and FQNEAQ. CDR3 nucleotide sequence: TGTGCCAGCAGCTTAGAACATTCGGGATTGGGGTACAATGAGCAGTTCTTC. This encodes CASSLEHSGLGYNEQFF. Drawing the rest from reference TRBV7-8 and TRBJ2-1, the complete variable domain is GAGVSQSPRYKVAKRGQDVALRCDPISGHVSLFWYQQALGQGPEFLTYFQNEAQLDKSGLPSDRFFAERPEGSVSTLKIQRTQQEDSAVYLCASSLEHSGLGYNEQFFGPGTRLTVL.

This chain links TRBV10-3 with TRBJ2-5; 8 nucleotides align to TRBD1. Germline V lookup: CDR1 ENHRY, CDR2 SYGVKD. Trimming at V came to 6 bases and at J to 3 bases, leaving 6 bases not matched to a gene. The CDR3 covers 14 residues. CDR3 sequence: CAIRTTGEKETQYF. CDR3 bases: TGTGCCATCAGAACGACAGGGGAGAAAGAGACCCAGTACTTC.

The CDR3 spells CASSYTQEGYGYTF. The CDR3 DNA reads as TGTGCCAGCAGTTACACACAGGAGGGATATGGCTACACCTTC. This chain links TRBV6-6 with TRBJ1-2, with TRBD1 as a possible D gene (5 bases). The germline V and J ends were trimmed by 2 bases and 5 bases, with 12 bases remaining between them. Looked up from germline, CDR1 is MNHNY and CDR2 is SVGAGI (reference sequence). The CDR3 sequence is 14 residues long.

As for this clone: Other DNA sequences in the same sample also yield this CDR3. The CDR3 region is CASSTPFTGELFF. The CDR3 nucleotides read TGTGCCAGTAGTACCCCATTCACCGGGGAGCTGTTTTTT. This chain links TRBV19 with TRBJ2-2; D remains ambiguous. This CDR3 has 13 amino acids. From germline, CDR1 is LNHDA and CDR2 SQIVND (reference sequence). V was shortened by 4 bases and J by 4 bases, with 7 bases between the two germline ends.

The chain links TRBV4-3 to TRBJ1-2; D remains ambiguous. The CDR3 is 21 amino acids. V was trimmed by 0 bases and J by 2 bases, leaving 28 bases between them. The germline V gene encodes CDR1 LGHNA and CDR2 YSLEER. CDR3 sequence: CASSQDPGKGVPRGGNYGYTF. DNA for the CDR3: TGCGCCAGCAGCCAAGATCCCGGGAAGGGCGTTCCCCGGGGAGGCAACTATGGCTACACCTTC.

This chain uses TRBV28 with TRBJ1-1; no reliable D call. The CDR3 sequence is 14 residues long. Germline V gene data show CDR1 as MDHEN and CDR2 as SYDVKM. V lost 5 bases and J 0 bases, leaving 10 bases between the germline ends. The CDR3 protein is CASSLSGMNTEAFF. The CDR3 DNA sequence: TGTGCCAGCAGTCTTTCCGGGATGAACACTGAAGCTTTCTTT.

With respect to this clone: An end of the junction does not agree with germline; a read error may underlie this. The chain joins TRBV19 to TRBJ1-1, with a possible D match to TRBD1 (5 bases). The CDR3 runs 15 residues. CDR1 is LNHDA and CDR2 is SQIVND in the germline V gene (reference sequence). CDR3 in DNA: TGTGCCAGTAGGATAGGGGCTGAAGGGGCCACTGAAGCTTTCTTT. Protein sequence: CASRIGAEGATEAFF.

This clone was found once. The chain has TRBV25-1 and TRBJ1-1; unclear D gene. In germline, CDR1 is MGHDK, CDR2 SYGVNS. The CDR3 contains 11 residues. The V gene lost 4 bases and the J gene lost 6 bases, with 6 bases spanning the gap. The CDR3 nucleotides are TGTGCCAGCAGTGTTGGAGCTGAAGCTTTCTTT. This sequence encodes CASSVGAEAFF.

The chain links TRBV6-6 to TRBJ1-1; no definite D call. The germline gives CDR1 MNHNY, CDR2 SVGAGI (reference sequence). V was shortened by 7 bases and J by 3 bases, with 12 bases between the two germline ends. The CDR3 is made up of 13 amino acids. The CDR3 DNA sequence: TGTGCCAGCACGCCTGAGTTTTACACTGAAGCTTTCTTT. This codes for CASTPEFYTEAFF.

The rearrangement joins TRBV29-1 to TRBJ1-2; 10 bases are a match to TRBD1. Germline trimming cut 5 bases from V and 4 bases from J; bases unmatched to any gene: 13. CDR1 and CDR2 from the germline V gene are SQVTM and ANQGSEA. This CDR3 region has 16 residues. CDR3 DNA: TGCAGCGTTCCAAAAACCGGGACAGGGGTTACCTATGGCTACACCTTC. As protein: CSVPKTGTGVTYGYTF.

This clone is a singleton in its sample. The rearrangement joins TRBV5-1 to TRBJ1-2; 8 bases line up with TRBD1. After removal of 4 bases from V and 8 bases from J, the junction contained 7 bases not matched to a gene. The CDR3 runs 13 residues. The V gene's germline CDR1 is SGHRS and CDR2 YFSETQ. In DNA form, the CDR3 reads TGCGCCAGCAGCCTAGACAGGGGAGGAGGCTACACCTTC. It yields the protein CASSLDRGGGYTF. Full variable domain (outside the CDR3, taken from reference TRBV5-1 and TRBJ1-2): KAGVTQTPRYLIKTRGQQVTLSCSPISGHRSVSWYQQTPGQGLQFLFEYFSETQRNKGNFPGRFSGRQFSNSRSEMNVSTLELGDSALYLCASSLDRGGGYTFGSGTRLTVV.

The V gene is TRBV19, the J gene TRBJ2-7, with 7 bases that match TRBD2. The junction had 9 bases not matched to a gene; V was cut back by 1 base and J by 6 bases. Germline CDR1 is LNHDA and CDR2 is SQIVND (reference sequence). The CDR3 runs to 15 residues. Written as DNA, the CDR3 is TGTGCCAGTAGTATAGTACCAGGGACTAAGGTCGAGCAGTACTTC. Translating gives CASSIVPGTKVEQYF. The full variable domain, completed using reference TRBV19 and TRBJ2-7, is DGGITQSPKYLFRKEGQNVTLSCEQNLNHDAMYWYRQDPGQGLRLIYYSQIVNDFQKGDIAEGYSVSREKKESFPLTVTSAQKNPTAFYLCASSIVPGTKVEQYFGPGTRLTVT.

V is TRBV9 and J is TRBJ1-4, with TRBD1 identical over 10 bases. Germline V CDR1 and CDR2: SGDLS, YYNGEE. Trimming removed 4 bases from V and 3 bases from J; junction bases left unmatched: 6. The CDR3 has 16 amino acids. The CDR3 sequence: CASSLRQGASNEKLFF. CDR3 coding DNA: TGTGCCAGCAGCTTGAGACAGGGGGCTTCTAATGAAAAACTGTTTTTT.

This clone was counted once. This rearrangement joins TRBV6-1 to TRBJ1-5, with D possibly being TRBD1 (5 bases). This CDR3 has 16 amino acids. V lost 4 bases, J lost 0 bases, and 13 bases lay in between. In germline, CDR1 is MNHNS, CDR2 SASEGT. CDR3 amino acids: CASSALTGYSNQPQHF. CDR3 in DNA: TGTGCCAGCAGTGCTCTTACAGGCTATAGCAATCAGCCCCAGCATTTT.

V and J are TRBV10-3 and TRBJ1-1; no clear D. The CDR3 spans 13 residues. In germline, CDR1 is ENHRY, CDR2 SYGVKD. Between the trimmed V and J ends, which lost 2 bases and 4 bases, there was a span of 8 bases. The CDR3 sequence is CAISEGGSTEAFF. The CDR3, as DNA: TGTGCCATCAGTGAGGGAGGTAGCACTGAAGCTTTCTTT.

The chain carries TRBV4-2 and TRBJ2-7; D remains ambiguous. V lost 3 bases to trimming and J lost 2 bases, with 17 bases between them. CDR3 length equals 16 residues. Looked up from germline, CDR1 is LGHNA and CDR2 is YNFKEQ. DNA for the CDR3: TGTGCCAGCAGCCATCCCCACCCTAAAGGAGCCTACGAGCAGTACTTC. This gives the protein CASSHPHPKGAYEQYF.

V is TRBV4-2 and J is TRBJ2-1, with D possibly matching TRBD2 (6 bases). The germline CDR1 and CDR2 sequences are LGHNA and YNFKEQ. The CDR3 is made up of 13 amino acids. The germline V and J ends were trimmed by 3 bases and 6 bases, with 9 bases remaining between them. CDR3 sequence: CASSHATSNEQFF. The CDR3 bases are TGTGCCAGCAGCCATGCGACTAGCAATGAGCAGTTCTTC.

The J gene is TRBJ2-1, the V gene TRBV4-3; D is ambiguous. The germline gives CDR1 LGHNA, CDR2 YSLEER. This CDR3 has 17 amino acids. V lost 0 bases and J 1 base, leaving 13 bases between the germline ends. CDR3 amino acids: CASSQDPPALSYNEQFF. CDR3 nucleotide sequence: TGCGCCAGCAGCCAAGACCCCCCAGCGCTGTCCTACAATGAGCAGTTCTTC.

The chain uses TRBV7-9 and TRBJ2-7; 8 nucleotides line up with TRBD2. The CDR3 runs 14 residues. CDR1 is SEHNR and CDR2 is FQNEAQ in the germline V gene (reference sequence). The V and J ends lost 2 bases and 0 bases, in that order; junction bases with no gene match: 0. The CDR3, as DNA: TGTGCCAGCAGCTTAAGCGGGAGCTCCTACGAGCAGTACTTC. Protein: CASSLSGSSYEQYF.

The chain has TRBV4-1 and TRBJ2-7; 9 bases map to TRBD2. Germline loops: CDR1 MGHRA, CDR2 YSYEKL. Germline trimming cut 3 bases from V and 3 bases from J; bases unmatched to any gene: 9. The CDR3 length is 16 residues. The CDR3 region has the DNA TGCGCCAGCAGCCAGTTAATAGCGGGAGTTGGCTACGAGCAGTACTTC. Protein sequence: CASSQLIAGVGYEQYF.

In its sample, this clone was seen once. The rearrangement uses TRBV30 and TRBJ1-2; D possibly corresponds to TRBD1 (5 bases). The CDR3 runs 13 residues. Germline V gives CDR1 GTSNPN, CDR2 SVGIG (reference sequence). V was shortened by 0 bases and J by 5 bases, with 10 bases between the two germline ends. CDR3 nucleotides: TGTGCCTGGAGTGTAAACGGGGGGTATGGCTACACCTTC. Protein: CAWSVNGGYGYTF.